This is a list of T cell receptor beta chains from one sample in a study of blood T cell repertoires in COVID-19. Libraries were prepared by immunoSEQ multiplex PCR; TCRdb keeps only in-frame clonotypes and omits some of them. The sample carries about 150,000 clones, 91% recorded once. The source material was peripheral blood. These receptors all come from a man aged 45-60 years with acute or convalescent COVID-19. The CDR3 runs from the conserved cysteine through the conserved F or W. A D gene is named only where the DNA matches it firmly. Rows may omit the clone size; those that give it use once, few, many or a size class.

>NA|NA|TRBV7-2|TRBJ2-1
CASSLGTHYSEQFF
TGTGCCAGCAGCTTAGGGACACATTATAGTGAGCAGTTCTTC
>NA|NA|TRBV25-1|TRBJ2-3
CASSKFTGITDTQYF
TGTGCCAGCAGTAAGTTCACAGGGATCACAGATACGCAGTATTTT
>TRBD1|NA|TRBV18|TRBJ1-6
CASSTSPGTGNSPLHF
TGTGCCAGCTCAACCAGCCCCGGGACAGGGAATTCACCCCTCCACTTT
>NA|once|TRBV5-6|TRBJ1-3
CASSLAGGSGNTIYF
TGTGCCAGCAGCTTGGCGGGGGGCTCTGGAAACACCATATATTTT
>TRBD1|NA|TRBV7-2|TRBJ1-3
CASSEGQGVTLSGNTIYF
TGTGCCAGCAGCGAGGGACAGGGGGTTACCCTCTCTGGAAACACCATATATTTT
>TRBD2|NA|TRBV19|TRBJ2-2
CASSTTSGRLNTGELFF
TGTGCCAGTAGTACGACTAGCGGGAGGCTGAACACCGGGGAGCTGTTTTTT
>NA|NA|TRBV5-1|TRBJ2-6
CASSAGPPSSGANVLTF
TGCGCCAGCAGCGCGGGCCCGCCGTCCTCTGGGGCCAACGTCCTGACTTTC
>TRBD1|few|TRBV7-8|TRBJ2-3
CASNSDRGLSDTQYF
TGTGCCAGCAACTCGGACAGGGGGCTGTCAGATACGCAGTATTTT
>NA|NA|TRBV24-1|TRBJ1-1
CATSDSALGQAFF
TGTGCCACCAGTGACTCCGCCTTGGGGCAAGCTTTCTTT
>NA|few|TRBV10-3|TRBJ1-5
CAISGTDSNQPQHF
TGTGCCATCAGTGGGACAGATAGCAATCAGCCCCAGCATTTT
>TRBD2|NA|TRBV28|TRBJ2-1
CASRPQLAGTYEQFF
TGTGCCAGCAGGCCCCAACTAGCGGGAACATATGAGCAGTTCTTC
>TRBD1|NA|TRBV27|TRBJ1-5
CASSVTGAREPQHF
TGTGCCAGCAGTGTGACAGGGGCCCGTGAGCCCCAGCATTTT
>NA|NA|TRBV6-2/TRBV6-3|TRBJ2-1
CASSNRVGEQFF
TGTGCCAGCAGTAACAGGGTGGGTGAGCAGTTCTTC
>NA|NA|TRBV7-6|TRBJ1-3
CASSLSVSSGNTIYF
TGTGCCAGCAGCTTATCCGTTAGCTCTGGAAACACCATATATTTT
>TRBD2|NA|TRBV28|TRBJ2-1
CASSVAGDRHEQFF
TGTGCCAGCAGTGTAGCGGGAGATCGCCATGAGCAGTTCTTC
>NA|NA|TRBV6-6|TRBJ1-5
CASRRQEDSNQPQHF
TGTGCCAGCAGACGCCAGGAAGATAGCAATCAGCCCCAGCATTTT
>NA|NA|TRBV5-1|TRBJ2-1
CASSFYRVGNEQFF
TGCGCCAGCAGCTTCTACAGGGTCGGCAATGAGCAGTTCTTC
>TRBD2|NA|TRBV18|TRBJ2-7
CASSPIAGGEYEQYF
TGTGCCAGCTCACCAATAGCGGGAGGGGAGTACGAGCAGTACTTC
>NA|NA|TRBV10-3|TRBJ1-5
CAIAKEEVNQPQHF
TGTGCCATCGCGAAGGAGGAAGTAAATCAGCCCCAGCATTTT
>NA|NA|TRBV28|TRBJ1-1
CASSPWEANMNTEAFF
TGTGCCAGCAGCCCCTGGGAGGCAAACATGAACACTGAAGCTTTCTTT
>TRBD1|NA|TRBV7-2|TRBJ1-1
CASSWNLQGNSEAFF
TGTGCCAGCAGCTGGAACTTACAGGGGAATTCTGAAGCTTTCTTT
>NA|once|TRBV28|TRBJ1-5
CASGVGQMPNHPLF
TGTGCCAGCGGAGTCGGACAGATGCCCAATCACCCGCTCTTT
>NA|few|TRBV5-1|TRBJ1-3
CASSLAGGAGNTIYF
TGCGCCAGCAGCTTGGCCGGGGGGGCTGGAAACACCATATATTTT
>TRBD2|NA|TRBV27|TRBJ2-1
CASRGLAGGYEQFF
TGTGCCAGCAGAGGACTAGCGGGGGGTTATGAGCAGTTCTTC
>TRBD2|NA|TRBV14|TRBJ2-3
CASGRFGTNTDTQYF
TGTGCCAGCGGCCGGTTCGGGACTAACACAGATACGCAGTATTTT
>TRBD1|NA|TRBV7-3|TRBJ2-1
CASSGGQGFEQFF
TGTGCCAGCAGCGGCGGACAGGGGTTCGAGCAGTTCTTC
>TRBD1|few|TRBV5-1|TRBJ1-4
CASSSRQGLNEKLFF
TGCGCCAGCAGCTCCAGACAGGGACTTAATGAAAAACTGTTTTTT
>NA|NA|TRBV11-2|TRBJ1-1
CASRQSYGAFF
TGTGCCAGCAGACAGTCCTACGGAGCTTTCTTT
>TRBD1|NA|TRBV9|TRBJ1-6
CASSPETGESSPLHF
TGTGCCAGCAGCCCCGAGACAGGGGAGAGTTCACCCCTCCACTTT
>NA|NA|TRBV5-1|TRBJ2-1
CASSPGAYNEQFF
TGCGCCAGCAGCCCGGGGGCCTACAATGAGCAGTTCTTC
>NA|once|TRBV25-1|TRBJ2-3
CASSDTGTTDTQYF
TGTGCCAGCAGTGATACGGGAACCACAGATACGCAGTATTTT
>NA|NA|TRBV4-1|TRBJ1-6
CASSQDLQGTLHF
TGCGCCAGCAGCCAAGATCTACAGGGAACCCTCCACTTT
>NA|NA|TRBV14|TRBJ1-2
CASSPGGRSYGYTF
TGTGCCAGCAGCCCAGGAGGTCGGTCTTATGGCTACACCTTC
>NA|NA|TRBV6-4|TRBJ1-6
CASSDKPLSSPLHF
TGTGCCAGCAGTGACAAACCTCTTAGTTCACCCCTCCACTTT
>NA|once|TRBV28|TRBJ2-7
CASSWSYRDTLIGDDEQYF
TGTGCCAGCAGTTGGAGCTACCGGGACACCCTAATCGGTGACGACGAGCAGTACTTC
>TRBD2|NA|TRBV19|TRBJ2-2
CASSGLAVNTGELFF
TGTGCCAGTAGTGGACTAGCGGTGAACACCGGGGAGCTGTTTTTT
>NA|NA|TRBV23-1|TRBJ2-7
CASSHLDKCEQYF
TGCGCCAGCAGTCATCTTGACAAATGCGAGCAGTACTTC